Below are 20 T cell receptor beta chains sequenced from a single sample in a study of T cell responses to AZD1222 COVID-19 vaccine. The data were produced by immunoSEQ multiplex PCR, yet TCRdb's version contains in-frame clones alone and is incomplete. The table lists about 150,000 clones, around 85% of them singletons. This material consisted of peripheral blood, taken on day 0 of AZD1222 vaccination. These receptors all come from an adult in good health.

V is TRBV11-2 and J is TRBJ1-1; possibly TRBD1 for D (5 bases). This CDR3 contains 12 residues. Germline V lookup: CDR1 SGHAT, CDR2 FQNNGV. The V end lost 8 bases, the J end lost 6 bases, and 13 bases lay between the germline ends. CDR3 DNA: TGTGCCAGCCAGGGAAGGGGCGCTGAAGCTTTCTTT. As protein: CASQGRGAEAFF.

The chain carries TRBV5-6 and TRBJ1-1; 8 nucleotides line up with TRBD1. CDR3 length: 12 residues. Trimming took 4 bases from V and 8 from J; bases not matched to a gene: 4. Per germline, CDR1 SGHDT and CDR2 YYEEEE. CDR3 nucleotide sequence: TGTGCCAGCAGCCCAGGGGGCAGGGAAGCTTTCTTT. Translation gives CASSPGGREAFF.

A single count supports this clone. The chain links TRBV6-5 to TRBJ2-5; D gene ambiguous. The CDR3 covers 13 residues. V was trimmed by 7 bases and J by 2 bases, leaving 11 bases between them. Germline CDR1 is MNHEY and CDR2 is SVGAGI. CDR3 coding DNA: TGTGCCAGCATAACCCCAGCACAAGAGACCCAGTACTTC. Translated: CASITPAQETQYF.

The chain couples TRBV5-1 to TRBJ2-3, with 9 bases fitting TRBD2. With V trimmed by 7 bases and J by 2 bases, 11 bases remained unmatched. CDR3 size: 16 residues. Germline CDR1 is SGHRS and CDR2 is YFSETQ. The CDR3 reads CASSLASGTYTDTQYF. In DNA, the CDR3 is TGCGCCAGCTCCCTTGCTAGCGGGACCTACACAGATACGCAGTATTTT.

This clone is a singleton in its sample. J is TRBJ1-6 and V is TRBV7-8, with D hard to call. The CDR3 runs 13 residues. The germline V gene has CDR1 SGHVS and CDR2 FQNEAQ. With 7 bases removed from V and 4 bases from J, the gap between germline ends came to 8 bases. CDR3: CASTKDYNSPLHF. As DNA, the CDR3 is TGTGCCAGCACTAAGGATTATAATTCACCCCTCCACTTT.

The CDR3 DNA reads as TGTGCCATCAGTGAGGCGAGCGGGAGGCCCCATACGCAGTATTTT. Protein: CAISEASGRPHTQYF. This chain connects TRBV10-3 to TRBJ2-3; 9 nucleotides line up with TRBD2. Germline values: CDR1 ENHRY, CDR2 SYGVKD. Trimming at V came to 2 bases and at J to 7 bases, leaving 7 bases not matched to a gene. CDR3 size: 15 residues.

V is TRBV28 and J is TRBJ2-5; 13 nucleotides align to TRBD2. V lost 3 bases and J lost 2; bases outside the gene matches: 9. This CDR3 contains 18 residues. Germline CDR1 and CDR2: MDHEN and SYDVKM. The CDR3 region is CASSFTWTSGGNQETQYF. The CDR3 coding sequence is TGTGCCAGCAGTTTCACCTGGACTAGCGGGGGCAATCAAGAGACCCAGTACTTC.

The gene calls are TRBV10-1 and TRBJ2-7; the D gene could be TRBD1 or TRBD2 (6 bases each). The germline V gene encodes CDR1 WNHNN and CDR2 SYGVQD (reference sequence). The ends were cut back, 6 bases at V and 5 bases at J, with 11 bases in the middle. This CDR3 spans 12 amino acids. CDR3 sequence reads: CASSRGGHEQYF. DNA of the CDR3: TGCGCCAGCAGCAGGGGAGGCCACGAGCAGTACTTC.

This clone was detected once. V gene TRBV28 combines with J gene TRBJ1-5; no clear D. Per germline, CDR1 MDHEN and CDR2 SYDVKM. The V and J ends lost 7 bases and 5 bases respectively, with 9 bases between them. This CDR3 is 12 amino acids long. The CDR3 DNA reads as TGTGCCAGCAACGTGGTACATCAGCCCCAGCATTTT. It encodes CASNVVHQPQHF. Complete variable domain (other parts from reference TRBV28 and TRBJ1-5): DVKVTQSSRYLVKRTGEKVFLECVQDMDHENMFWYRQDPGLGLRLIYFSYDVKMKEKGDIPEGYSVSREKKERFSLILESASTNQTSMYLCASNVVHQPQHFGDGTRLSIL.

The CDR3 protein is CATRAARDTFNTIYF. CDR3 DNA: TGTGCCACCCGGGCGGCCCGTGACACCTTCAACACCATATATTTT. The chain is built from TRBV2 and TRBJ1-3; D ambiguous. From germline, CDR1 is SNHLY and CDR2 FYNNEI. V lost 10 bases, J lost 7 bases, and 23 bases lay in between. This CDR3 region has 15 residues.

This clone was seen a few times. This chain uses TRBV10-2 with TRBJ2-7; 9 nucleotides align to TRBD1. Germline V gene lookup returns CDR1 WSHSY and CDR2 SAAADI. The V segment lost 8 bases and the J segment 1 base; nucleotides outside the gene matches: 3. The CDR3 is made up of 13 amino acids. The CDR3 nucleotides are TGCGCCAGCGGGACAGGGTCGTCCTACGAGCAGTACTTC. Amino acids: CASGTGSSYEQYF.

The chain joins TRBV6-6 to TRBJ1-5, with D perhaps TRBD1 (5 bases). Germline V gives CDR1 MNHNY, CDR2 SVGAGI (reference sequence). This CDR3 is built from 16 residues. The V gene lost 6 bases and the J gene lost 7 bases, with 22 bases spanning the gap. This CDR3 is CASSVYMGQGRQPQHF. The CDR3 region has the DNA TGTGCCAGCAGCGTATACATGGGGCAAGGACGGCAGCCCCAGCATTTT.

V usage is TRBV27 and J usage is TRBJ2-3; no reliable D call. V was trimmed by 5 bases and J by 2 bases, leaving 14 bases between them. The CDR3 contains 15 residues. From germline, CDR1 is MNHEY and CDR2 SMNVEV (reference sequence). The CDR3 sequence: CASSPGPSLTDTQYF. DNA of the CDR3: TGTGCCAGCAGTCCAGGACCCTCCCTCACAGATACGCAGTATTTT.

The chain recombines TRBV6-5 with TRBJ1-5; D call uncertain. With 0 bases removed from V and 9 bases from J, the gap between germline ends came to 9 bases. This CDR3 spans 13 amino acids. The V gene's germline CDR1 is MNHEY and CDR2 SVGAGI. The CDR3 sequence is CASSYSELGPQHF. In DNA form, the CDR3 reads TGTGCCAGCAGTTACTCTGAACTAGGGCCCCAGCATTTT.

CDR3 nucleotide sequence: TGTGCCACATCCAGGGACCGGGGTGAAAAACTGTTTTTT. Amino acid sequence: CATSRDRGEKLFF. This chain connects TRBV6-5 to TRBJ1-4, with D possibly matching TRBD1 (5 bases). Germline-derived CDR1 and CDR2 are MNHEY and SVGAGI. The CDR3 is 13 amino acids. Trimming cost V 10 bases and J 7 bases, with 16 bases left between them.

The chain uses TRBV6-1 and TRBJ2-5; D is possibly TRBD1 (5 bases). Germline CDR1 MNHNS, CDR2 SASEGT. The CDR3 is 15 residues long. The germline V and J ends were trimmed by 2 bases and 5 bases, with 15 bases remaining between them. CDR3 sequence: CASSEMGRQTETQYF. As DNA, the CDR3 is TGTGCCAGCAGTGAAATGGGGCGGCAAACGGAGACCCAGTACTTC.

The CDR3 loop reads CSGRLDEHYGYTF. In DNA form, the CDR3 reads TGCAGCGGGCGCCTCGACGAGCACTATGGCTACACCTTC. This chain connects TRBV29-1 to TRBJ1-2; no reliable D call. This CDR3 spans 13 amino acids. From germline, CDR1 is SQVTM and CDR2 ANQGSEA. The germline V and J ends were trimmed by 7 bases and 3 bases, with 15 bases remaining between them. Variable domain in full (rest from reference TRBV29-1 and TRBJ1-2): SAVISQKPSRDICQRGTSLTIQCQVDSQVTMMFWYRQQPGQSLTLIATANQGSEATYESGFVIDKFPISRPNLTFSTLTVSNMSPEDSSIYLCSGRLDEHYGYTFGSGTRLTVV.

The chain combines TRBV2 with TRBJ1-6; 7 bases are shared with TRBD1. Germline V CDR1 and CDR2: SNHLY, FYNNEI. This CDR3 comprises 16 residues. V gave up 0 bases and J gave up 3 bases; unmatched junction bases: 2. This chain's CDR3 is CASSEAQGYYNSPLHF. The CDR3 DNA reads as TGTGCCAGCAGTGAAGCACAGGGGTACTATAATTCACCCCTCCACTTT.

The V call is TRBV10-2, the J call TRBJ1-2; D uncertain. Looked up from germline, CDR1 is WSHSY and CDR2 is SAAADI. The CDR3 has 11 amino acids. V was trimmed by 8 bases and J by 1 base, leaving 5 bases between them. CDR3 protein: CASVGNYGYTF. In nucleotides, the CDR3 is TGCGCCAGCGTGGGTAACTATGGCTACACCTTC.

The J gene is TRBJ1-5, the V gene TRBV6-5, with D possibly TRBD1 on 5 matching bases. Germline CDR1 reads MNHEY; CDR2 reads SVGAGI. CDR3 length: 13 residues. V was cut by 0 bases and J by 5 bases, with 5 bases left in between. The CDR3 loop is CASSYSRDQPQHF. The CDR3 DNA is TGTGCCAGCAGTTACTCCAGGGATCAGCCCCAGCATTTT.